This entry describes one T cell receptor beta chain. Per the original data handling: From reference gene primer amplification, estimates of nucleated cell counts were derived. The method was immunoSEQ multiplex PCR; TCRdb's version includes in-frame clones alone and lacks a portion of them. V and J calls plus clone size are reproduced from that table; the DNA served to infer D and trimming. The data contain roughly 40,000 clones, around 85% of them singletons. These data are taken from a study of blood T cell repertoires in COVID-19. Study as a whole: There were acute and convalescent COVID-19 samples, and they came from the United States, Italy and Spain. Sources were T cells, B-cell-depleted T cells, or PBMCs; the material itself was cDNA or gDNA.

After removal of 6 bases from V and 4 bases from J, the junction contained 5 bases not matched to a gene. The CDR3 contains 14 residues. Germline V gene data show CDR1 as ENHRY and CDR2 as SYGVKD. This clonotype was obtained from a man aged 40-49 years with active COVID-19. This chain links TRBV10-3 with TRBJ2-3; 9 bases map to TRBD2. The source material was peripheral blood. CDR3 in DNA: TGTGCCATCAGGGTAGCGGGAGTGGCAGATACGCAGTATTTT. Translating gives CAIRVAGVADTQYF.